The source of this T cell receptor beta chain is a study of patients and donors after allogeneic stem cell transplantation. TCRdb independently ran MiXCR on the RT-PCR reads; one entry per CDR3 protein. The sample includes roughly 960,000 distinct CDR3 sequences, roughly 18% seen only once; the top ten take 6%. This clonotype was seen more than once but under ten times. The sequencing input was blood, either unsorted or a sorted T cell fraction (not recorded which). The receptor's source is a human donor who was either an allogeneic HSCT recipient or a stem cell or donor lymphocyte infusion donor (not recorded which). It is not recorded whose cells these are; they may come from a transplant donor.

CDR3 sequence reads: CSVKRGQGYTEAFF. The CDR3, as DNA: TGCAGCGTTAAACGGGGACAGGGTTACACTGAAGCTTTCTTT. The rearrangement links TRBV29-1 to TRBJ1-1, with 9 bases matching TRBD1. Germline V gene sequence: CDR1 SQVTM, CDR2 ANQGSEA. V shed 5 bases, J shed 3 bases, and the junction held 7 bases outside the gene matches. The CDR3 sequence is 14 residues long.